Here is one T cell receptor (beta chain) with its context. This sample is drawn from a study of blood T cell repertoires in COVID-19. This CDR3 spans 14 amino acids. Trimming cost V 5 bases and J 7 bases, with 15 bases left between them. Germline-derived CDR1 and CDR2 are MNHEY and SVGAGI. In the original analysis: By means of reference gene primer amplification, nucleated cell counts were estimated. Sequenced by immunoSEQ multiplex PCR; TCRdb stores in-frame clones only, minus some. Clone size and the V and J calls come from that table; the DNA yielded D and trimming. Of around 250,000 clones detected, roughly 86% appear once; the ten largest clones hold approximately 13%.

The chain is built from TRBV6-5 and TRBJ2-1; a possible D gene is TRBD2 (5 bases). Material: peripheral blood. The TCR comes from a man aged 80 or over with acute or convalescent COVID-19. The CDR3 spells CASSSGGPGNEQFF. Written as DNA, the CDR3 is TGTGCCAGCAGTAGCGGAGGCCCCGGGAATGAGCAGTTCTTC.